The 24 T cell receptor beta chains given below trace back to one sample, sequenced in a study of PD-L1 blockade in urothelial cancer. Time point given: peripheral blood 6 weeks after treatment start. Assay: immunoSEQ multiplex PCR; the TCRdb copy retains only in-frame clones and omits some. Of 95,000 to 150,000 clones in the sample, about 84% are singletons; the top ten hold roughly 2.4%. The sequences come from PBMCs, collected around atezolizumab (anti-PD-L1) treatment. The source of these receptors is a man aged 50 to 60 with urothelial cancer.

CDR3 nucleotide sequence: TGTGCCAGCAGCGTAATGGGGACTAGCGGCACAGATACGCAGTATTTT. Its translation: CASSVMGTSGTDTQYF. The V call is TRBV9, the J call TRBJ2-3; 10 positions agree with TRBD2. Germline lookup yields CDR1 SGDLS and CDR2 YYNGEE. Losses at the gene ends were 1 base for V and 1 base for J; bases not matched to a gene: 3. This CDR3 is built from 16 residues. Complete variable domain (other parts from reference TRBV9 and TRBJ2-3): DSGVTQTPKHLITATGQRVTLRCSPRSGDLSVYWYQQSLDQGLQFLIQYYNGEERAKGNILERFSAQQFPDLHSELNLSSLELGDSALYFCASSVMGTSGTDTQYFGPGTRLTVL.

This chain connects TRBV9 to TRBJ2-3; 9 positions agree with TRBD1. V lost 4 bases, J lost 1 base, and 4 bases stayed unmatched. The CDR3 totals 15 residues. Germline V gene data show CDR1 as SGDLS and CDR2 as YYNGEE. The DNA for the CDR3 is TGTGCCAGCAGCCCAAGGACAGGGGGCACAGATACGCAGTATTTT. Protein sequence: CASSPRTGGTDTQYF.

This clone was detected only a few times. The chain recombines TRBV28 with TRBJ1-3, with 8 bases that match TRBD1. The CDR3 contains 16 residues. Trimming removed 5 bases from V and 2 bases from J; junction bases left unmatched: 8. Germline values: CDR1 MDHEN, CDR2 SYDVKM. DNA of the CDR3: TGTGCCAGCAGTGAGACAGGGGTTGTGACTGGAAACACCATATATTTT. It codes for CASSETGVVTGNTIYF.

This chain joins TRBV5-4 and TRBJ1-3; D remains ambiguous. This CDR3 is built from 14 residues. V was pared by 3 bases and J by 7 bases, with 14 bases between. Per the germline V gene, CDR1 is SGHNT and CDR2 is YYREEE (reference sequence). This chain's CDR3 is CASSSESYGNTIYF. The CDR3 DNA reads TGTGCCAGCAGCTCCGAGAGTTACGGGAACACCATATATTTT.

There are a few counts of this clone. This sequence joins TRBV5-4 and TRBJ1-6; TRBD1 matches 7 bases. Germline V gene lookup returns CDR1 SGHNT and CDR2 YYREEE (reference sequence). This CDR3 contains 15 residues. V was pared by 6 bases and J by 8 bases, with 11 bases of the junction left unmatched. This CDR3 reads CASKLDRVSDSPLHF. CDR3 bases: TGTGCCAGCAAGCTAGACAGGGTTTCGGATTCACCCCTCCACTTT.

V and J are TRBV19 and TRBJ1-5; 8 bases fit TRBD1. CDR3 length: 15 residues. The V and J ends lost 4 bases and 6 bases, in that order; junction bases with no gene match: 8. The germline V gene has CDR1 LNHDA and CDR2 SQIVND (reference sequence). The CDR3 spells CASSTEGTGRQPQHF. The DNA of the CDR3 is TGTGCCAGTAGTACCGAGGGGACAGGCCGTCAGCCCCAGCATTTT.

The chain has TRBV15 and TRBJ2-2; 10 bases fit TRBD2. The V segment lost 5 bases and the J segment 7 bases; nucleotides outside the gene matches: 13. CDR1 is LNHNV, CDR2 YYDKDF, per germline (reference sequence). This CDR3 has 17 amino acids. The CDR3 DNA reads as TGTGCCACCAGCCCTTCTTTAAGCGGGAGGGGTATCGGGGAGCTGTTTTTT. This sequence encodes CATSPSLSGRGIGELFF.

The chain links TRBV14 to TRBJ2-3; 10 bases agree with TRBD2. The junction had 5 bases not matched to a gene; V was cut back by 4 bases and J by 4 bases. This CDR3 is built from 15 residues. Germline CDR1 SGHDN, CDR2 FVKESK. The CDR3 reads CASSPKGLAADTQYF. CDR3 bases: TGTGCCAGCAGCCCCAAAGGACTAGCGGCAGATACGCAGTATTTT.

DNA of the CDR3: TGTGCCAGCAGCTCCCACGTGGGGGCAGGGCAAGATACGCAGTATTTT. Translating it yields CASSSHVGAGQDTQYF. J is TRBJ2-3 and V is TRBV7-8; D is possibly TRBD1 (6 bases). V dropped 4 bases and J dropped 5 bases, with 19 bases sitting between them. This CDR3 is 16 amino acids long. Germline V gene lookup returns CDR1 SGHVS and CDR2 FQNEAQ. The full variable domain, in which reference TRBV7-8 and TRBJ2-3 provide the parts outside the CDR3, is GAGVSQSPRYKVAKRGQDVALRCDPISGHVSLFWYQQALGQGPEFLTYFQNEAQLDKSGLPSDRFFAERPEGSVSTLKIQRTQQEDSAVYLCASSSHVGAGQDTQYFGPGTRLTVL.

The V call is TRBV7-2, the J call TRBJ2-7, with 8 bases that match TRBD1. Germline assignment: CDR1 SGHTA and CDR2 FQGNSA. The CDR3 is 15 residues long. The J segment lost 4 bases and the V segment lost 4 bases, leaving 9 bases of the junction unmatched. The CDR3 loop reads CASSSRDRTHYEQYF. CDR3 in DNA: TGTGCCAGCAGCTCCCGGGACAGGACCCATTACGAGCAGTACTTC.

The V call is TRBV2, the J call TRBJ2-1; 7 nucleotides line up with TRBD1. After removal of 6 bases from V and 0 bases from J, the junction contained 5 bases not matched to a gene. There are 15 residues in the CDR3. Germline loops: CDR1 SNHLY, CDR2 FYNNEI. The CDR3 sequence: CASRVDRDSYNEQFF. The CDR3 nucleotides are TGTGCCAGCAGGGTAGACAGGGACTCCTACAATGAGCAGTTCTTC.

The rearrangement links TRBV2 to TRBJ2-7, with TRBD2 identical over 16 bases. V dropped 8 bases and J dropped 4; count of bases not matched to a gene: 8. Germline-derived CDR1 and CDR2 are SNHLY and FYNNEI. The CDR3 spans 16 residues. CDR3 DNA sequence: TGTGCCAGCCTAGGGACTAGCGGGAGGGCCGGGTACGAGCAGTACTTC. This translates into CASLGTSGRAGYEQYF.

CDR3 DNA: TGTGCCAGCAGCTCCGGAGGGTGGAATGAGCAGTTCTTC. It codes for CASSSGGWNEQFF. The chain joins TRBV7-2 to TRBJ2-1; weak D call: TRBD2 (6 bases). V was pared by 4 bases and J by 7 bases, with 11 bases between. The CDR3 is 13 residues long. Per the germline V gene, CDR1 is SGHTA and CDR2 is FQGNSA.

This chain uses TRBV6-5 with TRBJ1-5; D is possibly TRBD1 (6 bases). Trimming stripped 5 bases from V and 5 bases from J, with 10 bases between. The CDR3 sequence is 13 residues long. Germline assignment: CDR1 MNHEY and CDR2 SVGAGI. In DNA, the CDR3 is TGTGCCAGCAGTCTCTACAGGGATCAGCCCCAGCATTTT. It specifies CASSLYRDQPQHF.

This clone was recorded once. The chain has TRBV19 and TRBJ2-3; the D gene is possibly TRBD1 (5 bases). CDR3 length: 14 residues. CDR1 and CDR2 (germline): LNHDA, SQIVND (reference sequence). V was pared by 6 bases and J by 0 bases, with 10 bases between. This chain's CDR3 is CASRKQVSTDTQYF. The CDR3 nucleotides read TGTGCCAGTAGGAAACAGGTTAGCACAGATACGCAGTATTTT.

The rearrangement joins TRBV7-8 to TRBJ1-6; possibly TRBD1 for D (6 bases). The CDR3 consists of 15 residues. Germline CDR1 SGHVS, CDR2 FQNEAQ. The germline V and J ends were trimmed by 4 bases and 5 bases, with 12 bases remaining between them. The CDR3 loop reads CASSSGQHHNSPLHF. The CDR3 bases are TGTGCCAGCAGCTCAGGACAGCACCATAATTCACCCCTCCACTTT. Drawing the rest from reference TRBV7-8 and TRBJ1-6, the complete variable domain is GAGVSQSPRYKVAKRGQDVALRCDPISGHVSLFWYQQALGQGPEFLTYFQNEAQLDKSGLPSDRFFAERPEGSVSTLKIQRTQQEDSAVYLCASSSGQHHNSPLHFGNGTRLTVT.

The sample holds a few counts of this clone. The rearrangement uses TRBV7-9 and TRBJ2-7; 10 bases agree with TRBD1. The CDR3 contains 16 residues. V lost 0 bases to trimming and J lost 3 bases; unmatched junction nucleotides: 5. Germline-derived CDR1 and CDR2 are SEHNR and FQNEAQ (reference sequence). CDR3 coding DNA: TGTGCCAGCAGCTTAGCGCAGGGACAGGGGAACTACGAGCAGTACTTC. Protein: CASSLAQGQGNYEQYF.

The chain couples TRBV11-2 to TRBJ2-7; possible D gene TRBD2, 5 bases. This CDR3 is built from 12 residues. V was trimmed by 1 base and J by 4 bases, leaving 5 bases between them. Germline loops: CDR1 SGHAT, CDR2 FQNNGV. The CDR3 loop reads CASSLAGYEQYF. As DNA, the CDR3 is TGTGCCAGCAGCTTAGCGGGATACGAGCAGTACTTC. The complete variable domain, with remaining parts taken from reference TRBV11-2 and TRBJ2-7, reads EAGVAQSPRYKIIEKRQSVAFWCNPISGHATLYWYQQILGQGPKLLIQFQNNGVVDDSQLPKDRFSAERLKGVDSTLKIQPAKLEDSAVYLCASSLAGYEQYFGPGTRLTVT.

CDR3 nucleotide sequence: TGTGCCAGCAGTTTAGGACAGGGGCTGGTAGCTTTCTTT. This codes for CASSLGQGLVAFF. The rearrangement links TRBV28 to TRBJ1-1, with TRBD1 identical over 9 bases. V lost 2 bases, J lost 10 bases, and 5 bases stayed unmatched. Germline V CDR1 and CDR2: MDHEN, SYDVKM. The length of the CDR3 is 13 residues.

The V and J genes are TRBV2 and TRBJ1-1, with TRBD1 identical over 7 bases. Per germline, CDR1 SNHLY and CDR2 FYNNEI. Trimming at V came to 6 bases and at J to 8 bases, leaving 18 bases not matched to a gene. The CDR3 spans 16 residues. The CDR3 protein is CASRLQHGVGGQEAFF. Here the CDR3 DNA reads TGTGCCAGCAGGCTTCAACACGGGGTCGGGGGACAGGAAGCTTTCTTT.

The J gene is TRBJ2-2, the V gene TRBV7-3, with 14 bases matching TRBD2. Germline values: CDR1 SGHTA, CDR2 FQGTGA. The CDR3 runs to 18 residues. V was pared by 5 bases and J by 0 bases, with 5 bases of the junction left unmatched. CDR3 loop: CASSPGLAGGSNTGELFF. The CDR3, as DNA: TGTGCCAGCAGCCCCGGACTAGCGGGAGGTTCGAACACCGGGGAGCTGTTTTTT. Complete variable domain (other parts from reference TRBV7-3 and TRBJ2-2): GAGVSQTPSNKVTEKGKYVELRCDPISGHTALYWYRQSLGQGPEFLIYFQGTGAADDSGLPNDRFFAVRPEGSVSTLKIQRTERGDSAVYLCASSPGLAGGSNTGELFFGEGSRLTVL.

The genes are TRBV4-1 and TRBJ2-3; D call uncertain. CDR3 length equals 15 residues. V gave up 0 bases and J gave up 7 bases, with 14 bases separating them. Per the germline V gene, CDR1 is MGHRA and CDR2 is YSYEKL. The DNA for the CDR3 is TGCGCCAGCAGCCAAGACTCCCCACTCCCTCATACGCAGTATTTT. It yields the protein CASSQDSPLPHTQYF.

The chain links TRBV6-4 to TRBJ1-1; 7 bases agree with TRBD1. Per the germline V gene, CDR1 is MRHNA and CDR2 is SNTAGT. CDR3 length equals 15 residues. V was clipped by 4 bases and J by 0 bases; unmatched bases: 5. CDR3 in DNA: TGTGCCAGCAGTGTTCGGGACAGCCTGAACACTGAAGCTTTCTTT. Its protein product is CASSVRDSLNTEAFF.

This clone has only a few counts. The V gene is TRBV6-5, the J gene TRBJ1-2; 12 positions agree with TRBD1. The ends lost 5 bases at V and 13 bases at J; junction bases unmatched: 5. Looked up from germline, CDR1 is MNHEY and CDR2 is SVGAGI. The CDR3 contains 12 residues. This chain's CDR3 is CASSGDRGPGTF. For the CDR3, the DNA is TGTGCCAGCAGTGGGGACAGGGGGCCGGGCACCTTC.